This T cell receptor (beta chain) was observed in a study of PD-1 blockade in mismatch repair-deficient tumors (dated by TCRdb to about 2017). Context from the whole study: The trial enrolled just over 85 consecutive patients with over 10 mismatch repair-deficient cancer types between 2013 and 2016, all previously treated and progressing. Deep sequencing of TCR CDR3 regions was used to track tumor-associated T cell clones in peripheral blood of patients responding to PD-1 blockade. Study-level results and caveats: Tumor-resident clones, often undetectable in blood before treatment, expanded rapidly after pembrolizumab and then contracted, generally before radiologic responses.

The library came from the immunoSEQ multiplex PCR assay. As stored in TCRdb, this immuneACCESS dataset retains in-frame rearrangements with V and J assigned. A fraction of the clones does not appear; measured against another copy, unresolved V genes explain less than half of the discrepancy, and the remainder lacks a known reason. This sample lists around 120,000 clones; around 83% were detected once. The ten most abundant clones make up roughly 14% of the sample. For every enrolled patient, mismatch repair deficiency was confirmed by either polymerase chain reaction or immunohistochemistry. Three patients who responded to pembrolizumab therapy underwent TCR sequencing. The phase II trial prospectively evaluated PD-1 blockade with pembrolizumab in advanced mismatch repair-deficient cancers, independent of tissue of origin. Peripheral blood T cell samples were collected serially, before PD-1 blockade began and at several time points afterward. The timing of each blood sample was reported as weeks after the first dose of pembrolizumab.

The germline V gene sets CDR1 to MDHEN and CDR2 to SYDVKM. V is clipped by 0 bases and J by 1 base, and the sequence between their germline boundaries is 9 bases long. The CDR3 covers 15 residues, taking in both the cysteine and the phenylalanine. CDR3 DNA is the only sequence kept; it has 45 bases, read in frame from the first base. Points on this clone: There is no known antigen for this receptor. Base qualities are not recorded, but no much larger clone differs from it by a single base.

The specimen was peripheral blood, collected 44 weeks after starting pembrolizumab. The sequence links TRBV28 to TRBJ1-1; a confident D gene designation cannot be given. This clonotype was sampled from an adult with mismatch repair-deficient cancer. The CDR3 region has the sequence CASSLWGGKNTEAFF. The DNA reads TGTGCCAGCAGTTTATGGGGCGGGAAGAACACTGAAGCTTTCTTT.